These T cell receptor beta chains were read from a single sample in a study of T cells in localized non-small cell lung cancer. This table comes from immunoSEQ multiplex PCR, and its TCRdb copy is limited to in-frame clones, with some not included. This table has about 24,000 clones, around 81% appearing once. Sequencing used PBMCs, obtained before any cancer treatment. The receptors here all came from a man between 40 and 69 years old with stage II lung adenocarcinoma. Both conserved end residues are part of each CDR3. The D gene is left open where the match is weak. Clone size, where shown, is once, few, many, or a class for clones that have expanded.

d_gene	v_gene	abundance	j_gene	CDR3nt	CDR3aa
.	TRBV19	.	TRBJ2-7	TGTGCCAGTAGTATTTCTTTCGACGGGAGCCGAAAGGGGGAGCAGTACTTC	CASSISFDGSRKGEQYF
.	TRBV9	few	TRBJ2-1	TGTGCCAGCAGCGTAGCGGATTGGAATGAGCAGTTCTTC	CASSVADWNEQFF
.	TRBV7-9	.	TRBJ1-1	TGTGCCAGCAGCTCGCCGTATATCGGGACTGAAGCTTTCTTT	CASSSPYIGTEAFF
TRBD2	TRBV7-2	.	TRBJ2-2	TGTGCCAGCAGCGGGACTAGCGGCACCGGGGAGCTGTTTTTT	CASSGTSGTGELFF
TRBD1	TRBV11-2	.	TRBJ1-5	TGTGCCAGCAGCGCCCAGGGGGCAGGGTTCAATCAGCCCCAGCATTTT	CASSAQGAGFNQPQHF
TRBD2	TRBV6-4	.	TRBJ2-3	TGTGCCAGCAGAGCTACCCGGGGGGGGGCAGATACGCAGTATTTT	CASRATRGGADTQYF
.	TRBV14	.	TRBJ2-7	TGTGCCAGCAGTCGAGGATACGAGCAGTACTTC	CASSRGYEQYF
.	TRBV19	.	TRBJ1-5	TGTGCCAGTAGTCCACCAGGCGGCAGGGTAAACCAGCCCCAGCATTTT	CASSPPGGRVNQPQHF
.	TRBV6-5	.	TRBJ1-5	TGTGCCAGCAGTTACGGAGAAAGCAATCAGCCCCAGCATTTT	CASSYGESNQPQHF
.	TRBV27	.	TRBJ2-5	TGTGCCAGCAGGATTTCAGGGGCTGATCGGGAGACCCAGTACTTC	CASRISGADRETQYF
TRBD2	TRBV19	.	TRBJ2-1	TGTGCCAGTAGTCCCAACTTAGCGGGAGAGGGTGAGCAGTTCTTC	CASSPNLAGEGEQFF
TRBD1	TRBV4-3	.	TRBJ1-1	TGCGCCAGCAGCCAAGATGTAACAGGGGCTAGCTCAAACGCTTTCTTT	CASSQDVTGASSNAFF
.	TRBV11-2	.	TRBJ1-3	TGTGCCAGCAGCATTTCAAACTCTGGAAACACCATATATTTT	CASSISNSGNTIYF
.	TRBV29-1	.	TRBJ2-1	TGCAGCGTCTGGCCCTCCTACAATGAGCAGTTCTTC	CSVWPSYNEQFF
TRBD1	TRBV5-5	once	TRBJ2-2	TGTGCCAGCAGCTTGGTACAGGGGGCGGGCATGACCGGGGAGCTGTTTTTT	CASSLVQGAGMTGELFF
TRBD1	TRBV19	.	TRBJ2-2	TGTGCCAGTAGGAGACAGGGACACACCGGGGAGCTGTTTTTT	CASRRQGHTGELFF
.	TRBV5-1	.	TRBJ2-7	TGCGCCAGCAGCTTAGCAGGTCCCCTATACGAGCAGTACTTC	CASSLAGPLYEQYF
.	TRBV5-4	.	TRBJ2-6	TGTGCCAGCAGCTTGACAGGCTCTGGGGCCAACGTCCTGACTTTC	CASSLTGSGANVLTF
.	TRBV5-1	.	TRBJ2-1	TGCGCCAGCAGCTTGGTCAACAATGAGCAGTTCTTC	CASSLVNNEQFF
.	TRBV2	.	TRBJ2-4	TGTGCCAGCAGTGATGGTACAGGGAACATTCAGTACTTC	CASSDGTGNIQYF
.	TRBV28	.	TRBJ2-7	TGTGCCAGCAGACCGAGCGGTACTAACTCCTACGAGCAGTACTTC	CASRPSGTNSYEQYF
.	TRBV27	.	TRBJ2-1	TGTGCCAGCGGTTACAATGAGCAGTTCTTC	CASGYNEQFF
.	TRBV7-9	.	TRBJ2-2	TGTGCCAGCAGATTTACCGCAACGAGTGGAGGCACCGGGGAGCTGTTTTTT	CASRFTATSGGTGELFF
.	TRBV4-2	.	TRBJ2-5	TGTGCCAGCAGCCAAGACCCGGGGTCAAGAGACCCCCAGTACTTC	CASSQDPGSRDPQYF
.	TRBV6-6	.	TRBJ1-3	TGTGCCAGCAGTTACTCTTCAGGAAACACCATATATTTT	CASSYSSGNTIYF
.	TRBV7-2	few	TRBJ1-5	TGTGCCAGCAGCTTAAAGTCCAGCGTCAATCAGCCCCAGCATTTT	CASSLKSSVNQPQHF
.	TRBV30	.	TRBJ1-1	TGTGCCTGGAGTGTAACAGGGAGGAACACTGAAGCTTTCTTT	CAWSVTGRNTEAFF
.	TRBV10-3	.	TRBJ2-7	TGTGCCATCAGTGACGGGGGCGCTATCGACGAGCAGTACTTC	CAISDGGAIDEQYF
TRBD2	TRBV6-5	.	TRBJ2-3	TGTGCCAGCAGAGGAAGCGGGAGTAGGGATACGCAGTATTTT	CASRGSGSRDTQYF
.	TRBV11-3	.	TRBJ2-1	TGTGCCAGCGTCCCGGGACCCTGGTCCAATGAGCAGTTCTTC	CASVPGPWSNEQFF
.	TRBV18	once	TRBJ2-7	TGTGCCAGCTCACCCAGCAACGAGCAGTACTTC	CASSPSNEQYF
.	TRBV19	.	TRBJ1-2	TGTGCCACCTTTGAGAGCTATGGCTACACCTTC	CATFESYGYTF
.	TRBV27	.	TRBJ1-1	TGTGCCAGCAGTTTATTAGGTTGGAACACTGAAGCTTTCTTT	CASSLLGWNTEAFF
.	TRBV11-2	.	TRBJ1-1	TGTGCCAGCAGCTGGGGGAACACTGAAGCTTTCTTT	CASSWGNTEAFF
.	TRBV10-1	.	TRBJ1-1	TGCGCCAGCAGCGACAGTCTTTTTGAAGCTTTCTTT	CASSDSLFEAFF
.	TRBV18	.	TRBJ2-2	TGTGCCAGCTCACCACCTTCGAACACCGGGGAGCTGTTTTTT	CASSPPSNTGELFF
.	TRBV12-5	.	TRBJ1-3	TGTGCTAGTGGTTTTGACCTCTCTGGAAACACCATATATTTT	CASGFDLSGNTIYF
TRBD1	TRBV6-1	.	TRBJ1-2	TGTGCCAGCAGTCGGACAGGGGAGGGGTATGGCTACACCTTC	CASSRTGEGYGYTF
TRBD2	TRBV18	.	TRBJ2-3	TGTGCCAGCTCACCTAGCGGGGGTCACACAGATACGCAGTATTTT	CASSPSGGHTDTQYF
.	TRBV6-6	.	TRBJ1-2	TGTGCCAGCAGTTACTCGAGTGGCTACACCTTC	CASSYSSGYTF
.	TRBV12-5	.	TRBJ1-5	TGTGCTAGTGGTTTGGTAACCGTTGACCGAACACCTGGCAATCAGCCCCAGCATTTT	CASGLVTVDRTPGNQPQHF
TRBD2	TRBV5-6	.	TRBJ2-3	TGTGCCAGCAGCTTGGTTGCTAGCGGGAGGGTCACAGATACGCAGTATTTT	CASSLVASGRVTDTQYF
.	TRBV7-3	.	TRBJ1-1	TGTGCCAGCAGCTCCACAGAGAACACTGAAGCTTTCTTT	CASSSTENTEAFF
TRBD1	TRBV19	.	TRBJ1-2	TGTGCCAGTACCCTCGGACAGGGGATTAACTATGGCTACACCTTC	CASTLGQGINYGYTF
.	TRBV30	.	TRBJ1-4	TGTGCCTGGAGTATCTCGCCGGGAGGGGAAAAACTGTTTTTT	CAWSISPGGEKLFF
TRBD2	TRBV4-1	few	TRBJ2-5	TGCGCCAGCAGCACACCCTCCCTCCAGGGACTAGCGGGAGCTCGAGAGACCCAGTACTTC	CASSTPSLQGLAGARETQYF
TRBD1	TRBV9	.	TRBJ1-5	TGTGCCAGCAGCGTAGATGGCAGGGGGCATCAGCCCCAGCATTTT	CASSVDGRGHQPQHF
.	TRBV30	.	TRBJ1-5	TGTGCCTGGAGTGGAACAGGGAAGAGGGATCAGCCCCAGCATTTT	CAWSGTGKRDQPQHF
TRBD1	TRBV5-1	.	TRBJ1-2	TGCGCCAGCAGCTTGGACAGGGGCACCAACTATGGCTACACCTTC	CASSLDRGTNYGYTF
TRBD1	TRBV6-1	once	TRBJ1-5	TGTGCCAGCGCGACAGGGGGTGAGCAGCCCCAGCATTTT	CASATGGEQPQHF
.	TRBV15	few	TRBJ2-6	TGTGCCACCTCAACAGGGTCTGGGGCCAACGTCCTGACTTTC	CATSTGSGANVLTF
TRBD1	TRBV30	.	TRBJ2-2	TGTGCCTGGAGACAGGGGACAGGGCGGACCGGGGAGCTGTTTTTT	CAWRQGTGRTGELFF
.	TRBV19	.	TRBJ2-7	TGTGCCAGTAGTACCTCTGACGGGACCGAGCAGTACTTC	CASSTSDGTEQYF
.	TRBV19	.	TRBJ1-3	TGTGCCAGTAATGAAGTGTCAGGGAGAAACACCATATATTTT	CASNEVSGRNTIYF